This T cell receptor beta chain was sequenced in a study of blood T cell repertoires in COVID-19. Assay used: immunoSEQ multiplex PCR; TCRdb lists only in-frame clones, some missing. The sample records about 56,000 clones, 80% to 85% being singletons. Trimming stripped 1 base from V and 5 bases from J, with 12 bases between. Per germline, CDR1 LGHNA and CDR2 YNFKEQ. This CDR3 has 15 residues. This chain joins TRBV4-2 and TRBJ2-4, with D possibly being TRBD1 (5 bases). Material: peripheral blood. The clonotype was recovered from a man aged 60 to 69 with COVID-19, enrolled during active disease. CDR3 nucleotides: TGTGCCAGCAGCCAAGGTGGGGCAAGGGAAAACATTCAGTACTTC. It encodes CASSQGGARENIQYF.